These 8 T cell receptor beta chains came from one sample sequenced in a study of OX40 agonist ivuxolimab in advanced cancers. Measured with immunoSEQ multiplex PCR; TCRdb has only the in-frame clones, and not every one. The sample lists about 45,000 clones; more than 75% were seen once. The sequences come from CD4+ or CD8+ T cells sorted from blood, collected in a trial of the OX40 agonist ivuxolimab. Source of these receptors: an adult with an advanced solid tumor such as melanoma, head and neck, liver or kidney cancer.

CDR3 nucleotides: TGTGCCTGGGCCTTCCAAAGCGGGGGGAGTTACGAGCAGTACTTC. Its protein product is CAWAFQSGGSYEQYF. The chain employs TRBV30 and TRBJ2-7, with 9 bases lining up with TRBD2. Trimming removed 5 bases from V and 4 bases from J; junction bases left unmatched: 12. The V gene's germline CDR1 is GTSNPN and CDR2 SVGIG (reference sequence). This CDR3 is 15 amino acids long.

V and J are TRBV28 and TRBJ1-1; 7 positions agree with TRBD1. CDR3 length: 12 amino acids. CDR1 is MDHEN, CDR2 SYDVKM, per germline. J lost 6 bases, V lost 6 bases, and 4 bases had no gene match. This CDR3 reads CASSLDRAEAFF. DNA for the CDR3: TGTGCCAGCAGCTTAGACAGGGCTGAAGCTTTCTTT.

DNA for the CDR3: TGTGCCAGCAGCCCTGGTGGGGGGGACAGGGTAACTCTGTTTTCGAACACCGGGGAGCTGTTTTTT. It yields the protein CASSPGGGDRVTLFSNTGELFF. This chain joins TRBV7-6 and TRBJ2-2; 9 nucleotides line up with TRBD1. The germline V gene encodes CDR1 SGHVS and CDR2 FNYEAQ. V trimming: 5 bases; J trimming: 0 bases; junction bases outside the gene matches: 22. CDR3 length: 22 amino acids.

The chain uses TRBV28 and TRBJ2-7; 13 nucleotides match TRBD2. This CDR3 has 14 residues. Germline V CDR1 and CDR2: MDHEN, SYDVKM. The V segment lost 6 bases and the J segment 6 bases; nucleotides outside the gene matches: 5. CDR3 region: CASSYGLAGVEQYF. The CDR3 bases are TGTGCCAGCAGCTACGGACTAGCGGGGGTCGAGCAGTACTTC.

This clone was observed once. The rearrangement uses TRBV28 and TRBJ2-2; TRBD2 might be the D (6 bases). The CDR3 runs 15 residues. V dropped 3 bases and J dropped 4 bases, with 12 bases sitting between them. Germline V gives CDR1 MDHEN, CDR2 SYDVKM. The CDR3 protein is CASSFAGSGTGELFF. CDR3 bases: TGTGCCAGCAGTTTTGCGGGAAGTGGCACCGGGGAGCTGTTTTTT. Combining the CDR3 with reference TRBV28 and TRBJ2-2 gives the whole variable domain DVKVTQSSRYLVKRTGEKVFLECVQDMDHENMFWYRQDPGLGLRLIYFSYDVKMKEKGDIPEGYSVSREKKERFSLILESASTNQTSMYLCASSFAGSGTGELFFGEGSRLTVL.

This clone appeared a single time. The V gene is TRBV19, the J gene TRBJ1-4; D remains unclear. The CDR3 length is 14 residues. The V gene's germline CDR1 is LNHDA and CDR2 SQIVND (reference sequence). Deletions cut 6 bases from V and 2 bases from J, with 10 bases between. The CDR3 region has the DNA TGTGCCAGTAGCGATCCGGGGACTAATGAAAAACTGTTTTTT. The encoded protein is CASSDPGTNEKLFF.

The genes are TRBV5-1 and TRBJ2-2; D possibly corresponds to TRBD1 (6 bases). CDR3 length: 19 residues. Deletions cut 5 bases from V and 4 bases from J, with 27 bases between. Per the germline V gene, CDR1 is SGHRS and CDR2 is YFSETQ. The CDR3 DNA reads TGCGCCAGCAGTCAGGTCACCGGGACACCTTTCATGGGCACCGGGGAGCTGTTTTTT. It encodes CASSQVTGTPFMGTGELFF.

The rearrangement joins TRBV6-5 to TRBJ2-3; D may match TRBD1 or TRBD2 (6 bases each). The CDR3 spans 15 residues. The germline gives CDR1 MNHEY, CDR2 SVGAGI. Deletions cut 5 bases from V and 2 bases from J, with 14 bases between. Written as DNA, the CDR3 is TGTGCCAGCAGTATCGGAGGGGGGTACACAGATACGCAGTATTTT. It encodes CASSIGGGYTDTQYF.